The next 25 T cell receptor beta chains were all read from a single sample in a study of control samples from healthy donors and cancer patients. Assay: immunoSEQ multiplex PCR; the TCRdb copy retains only in-frame clones and omits some. The data contain 150,000 or so clones, 93% of them singletons. The source material was blood. The receptors were sampled from a man aged 45 to 65 in good health.

This sequence joins TRBV7-3 and TRBJ2-3; D is possibly TRBD2 (7 bases). CDR3 length: 17 amino acids. Trimming took 2 bases from V and 4 from J, leaving 19 bases between them. Germline CDR1 and CDR2: SGHTA and FQGTGA. CDR3 sequence (DNA): TGTGCCAGCAGCTTACGGAAGGGCGGGGGCGCGCCAGATACGCAGTATTTT. As protein: CASSLRKGGGAPDTQYF. Combining the CDR3 with reference TRBV7-3 and TRBJ2-3 gives the whole variable domain GAGVSQTPSNKVTEKGKYVELRCDPISGHTALYWYRQSLGQGPEFLIYFQGTGAADDSGLPNDRFFAVRPEGSVSTLKIQRTERGDSAVYLCASSLRKGGGAPDTQYFGPGTRLTVL.

The rearrangement joins TRBV15 to TRBJ1-5; D call uncertain. The CDR3 has 16 amino acids. The V gene lost 0 bases and the J gene lost 2 bases, with 11 bases spanning the gap. Germline CDR1 and CDR2: LNHNV and YYDKDF (reference sequence). DNA of the CDR3: TGTGCCACCAGCAGAGATGGGAGGAGGGGCAATCAGCCCCAGCATTTT. This codes for CATSRDGRRGNQPQHF.

This clone was seen a few times. This chain uses TRBV5-1 with TRBJ2-6; D remains ambiguous. Trimming stripped 3 bases from V and 1 base from J, with 8 bases between. CDR1 is SGHRS and CDR2 is YFSETQ in the germline V gene. The CDR3 sequence is 15 residues long. CDR3 in amino acids: CASSYDGSGANVLTF. CDR3 bases: TGCGCCAGCAGCTACGACGGTTCTGGGGCCAACGTCCTGACTTTC.

The chain employs TRBV5-1 and TRBJ2-2; 11 bases map to TRBD1. This CDR3 is 14 amino acids long. Germline V gives CDR1 SGHRS, CDR2 YFSETQ. J lost 6 bases, V lost 4 bases, and 2 bases had no gene match. The CDR3 loop is CASSPGQGAGELFF. The CDR3 bases are TGCGCCAGCAGCCCGGGACAGGGGGCCGGGGAGCTGTTTTTT.

The chain employs TRBV5-6 and TRBJ1-6, with unresolved D. This CDR3 has 13 amino acids. Germline lookup yields CDR1 SGHDT and CDR2 YYEEEE. Between the trimmed V and J ends, which lost 0 bases and 8 bases, there was a span of 6 bases. This CDR3 is CASSLGYDSPLHF. Here the CDR3 DNA reads TGTGCCAGCAGCTTGGGTTACGATTCACCCCTCCACTTT.

The gene calls are TRBV4-1 and TRBJ2-5; D may be TRBD1 (6 bases). This CDR3 is built from 15 residues. Trimming cost V 1 base and J 6 bases, with 15 bases left between them. Germline assignment: CDR1 MGHRA and CDR2 YSYEKL. CDR3 loop: CASSQVDRGLKTQYF. CDR3 nucleotide sequence: TGCGCCAGCAGCCAAGTAGATAGGGGGTTAAAGACCCAGTACTTC.

The J gene is TRBJ1-5, the V gene TRBV5-1, with 7 bases identical to TRBD1. The CDR3 consists of 15 residues. V lost 3 bases and J lost 3; bases outside the gene matches: 6. CDR1 is SGHRS, CDR2 YFSETQ, per germline. This CDR3 reads CASSSDGQDNQPQHF. The CDR3 DNA reads TGCGCCAGCAGCTCTGACGGACAGGACAATCAGCCCCAGCATTTT.

The chain uses TRBV7-6 and TRBJ1-6, with 9 bases lining up with TRBD1. J was trimmed by 7 bases and V by 1 base; bases with no gene match: 2. The CDR3 spans 15 residues. The germline V gene has CDR1 SGHVS and CDR2 FNYEAQ. CDR3 DNA sequence: TGTGCCAGCAGCTTAGTTGGGACAGGGAATTCACCCCTCCACTTT. This sequence encodes CASSLVGTGNSPLHF.

The chain recombines TRBV4-2 with TRBJ2-7; D unclear. From germline, CDR1 is LGHNA and CDR2 YNFKEQ. This CDR3 contains 14 residues. Trimming took 5 bases from V and 6 from J, leaving 17 bases between them. The CDR3 reads CASSARLLDGEQYF. The CDR3 DNA sequence: TGTGCCAGCAGCGCCCGACTCCTAGATGGCGAGCAGTACTTC.

This chain joins TRBV10-3 and TRBJ2-1; the match to TRBD2 covers 13 bases. CDR3 length: 16 amino acids. The trim removed 5 bases at V and 0 bases at J, leaving 1 base unmatched. The V gene's germline CDR1 is ENHRY and CDR2 SYGVKD. CDR3 sequence (DNA): TGTGCCATCAGTCGGACTAGCGGGAGCTCCTACAATGAGCAGTTCTTC. Its translation is CAISRTSGSSYNEQFF.

The chain recombines TRBV18 with TRBJ2-3; 12 nucleotides match TRBD2. Germline V lookup: CDR1 KGHSH, CDR2 LQKENI. CDR3 length: 18 amino acids. V lost 6 bases and J lost 1; bases outside the gene matches: 11. The CDR3 loop is CASSPGLAGLLGTDTQYF. The CDR3 DNA reads as TGTGCCAGCTCTCCTGGACTAGCGGGGTTGCTAGGCACAGATACGCAGTATTTT.

V is TRBV25-1 and J is TRBJ1-4, with TRBD1 matching over 7 bases. Germline lookup yields CDR1 MGHDK and CDR2 SYGVNS. Trimming removed 7 bases from V and 3 bases from J; junction bases left unmatched: 5. CDR3 size: 14 residues. DNA of the CDR3: TGTGCCAGCACCCGACAGGGCCCTAATGAAAAACTGTTTTTT. Translation gives CASTRQGPNEKLFF.

V gene TRBV6-5 combines with J gene TRBJ1-4; 8 nucleotides agree with TRBD1. The germline V gene encodes CDR1 MNHEY and CDR2 SVGAGI. This CDR3 is 14 amino acids long. V lost 6 bases and J lost 2; bases outside the gene matches: 2. This CDR3 reads CASSNRGTNEKLFF. CDR3 nucleotides: TGTGCCAGCAGCAACAGGGGGACTAATGAAAAACTGTTTTTT.

The chain uses TRBV14 and TRBJ2-3; D is unresolved. The CDR3 contains 11 residues. Germline V gene sequence: CDR1 SGHDN, CDR2 FVKESK. V was trimmed by 5 bases and J by 9 bases, leaving 9 bases between them. This CDR3 is CASSAARTQYF. In nucleotides, the CDR3 is TGTGCCAGCAGCGCGGCCCGGACGCAGTATTTT.

The chain combines TRBV5-1 with TRBJ2-3; perhaps TRBD2 as D (5 bases). CDR1 SGHRS and CDR2 YFSETQ come from the germline V gene. The ends were cut back, 3 bases at V and 4 bases at J, with 15 bases in the middle. This CDR3 region has 15 residues. CDR3 in amino acids: CASSSAALAADTQYF. The CDR3 DNA reads as TGCGCCAGCAGCTCGGCTGCGCTAGCAGCAGATACGCAGTATTTT.

The chain uses TRBV27 and TRBJ2-7, with 9 bases aligning to TRBD2. Germline V gene data show CDR1 as MNHEY and CDR2 as SMNVEV (reference sequence). This CDR3 has 14 residues. V lost 4 bases to trimming and J lost 4 bases; unmatched junction nucleotides: 5. In DNA form, the CDR3 reads TGTGCCAGCAGTTGGCGGGAGGGGCCGTACGAGCAGTACTTC. It translates to CASSWREGPYEQYF.

This clone was found once. V is TRBV9 and J is TRBJ2-7; 8 nucleotides match TRBD1. With V trimmed by 0 bases and J by 6 bases, 8 bases remained unmatched. The CDR3 length is 15 residues. Germline loops: CDR1 SGDLS, CDR2 YYNGEE. The CDR3 DNA is TGTGCCAGCAGCGTAGAGGGGACAGGAGGGAGCGAGCAGTACTTC. Translated: CASSVEGTGGSEQYF.

The chain has TRBV19 and TRBJ1-5; D not resolved. There are 14 residues in the CDR3. Germline loops: CDR1 LNHDA, CDR2 SQIVND (reference sequence). V gave up 4 bases and J gave up 0 bases, with 7 bases separating them. The CDR3 reads CASSSVSSNQPQHF. Written as DNA, the CDR3 is TGTGCCAGTAGTAGCGTCAGTAGCAATCAGCCCCAGCATTTT.

The J gene is TRBJ2-2, the V gene TRBV24-1; 8 bases line up with TRBD1. The length of the CDR3 is 17 residues. The germline CDR1 and CDR2 sequences are KGHDR and SFDVKD. Trimming cost V 4 bases and J 6 bases; bases outside gene matches: 12. The CDR3 reads CATSERAIGQGSGELFF. For the CDR3, the DNA is TGTGCCACCAGTGAACGAGCCATCGGACAGGGCTCCGGGGAGCTGTTTTTT.

The chain joins TRBV15 to TRBJ1-4, with D uncertain. Trimming removed 1 base at V and 0 bases at J, with 9 bases between. Germline lookup yields CDR1 LNHNV and CDR2 YYDKDF (reference sequence). CDR3 length: 16 residues. The CDR3 DNA reads as TGTGCCACCAGCAGAGGCAGTTCCGCAACTAATGAAAAACTGTTTTTT. Translation: CATSRGSSATNEKLFF.

This clone appeared once. The chain employs TRBV27 and TRBJ2-5; D not resolved. Germline V CDR1 and CDR2: MNHEY, SMNVEV (reference sequence). Between the trimmed V and J ends, which lost 1 base and 0 bases, there was a span of 3 bases. The CDR3 extends over 13 amino acids. CDR3 DNA: TGTGCCAGCAGTTTATGGGACCAAGAGACCCAGTACTTC. This gives the protein CASSLWDQETQYF.

J is TRBJ2-7 and V is TRBV10-3, with TRBD1 matching 7 bases. The V segment lost 6 bases and the J segment 5 bases; nucleotides outside the gene matches: 4. Germline CDR1 ENHRY, CDR2 SYGVKD. The CDR3 sequence is 12 residues long. DNA for the CDR3: TGTGCCATCAGAGTCAGGGGGAACGAGCAGTACTTC. Its translation: CAIRVRGNEQYF.

The chain has TRBV11-2 and TRBJ2-7; 9 bases are a match to TRBD2. There are 16 residues in the CDR3. Germline loops: CDR1 SGHAT, CDR2 FQNNGV. After removal of 1 base from V and 1 base from J, the junction contained 5 bases not matched to a gene. CDR3 sequence: CASSLGPSGASYEQYF. The CDR3 DNA follows: TGTGCCAGCAGCTTAGGTCCTAGCGGGGCATCCTACGAGCAGTACTTC.

The chain recombines TRBV11-2 with TRBJ1-6; 7 positions agree with TRBD1. Germline V gene sequence: CDR1 SGHAT, CDR2 FQNNGV. J was trimmed by 8 bases and V by 1 base; bases with no gene match: 2. The CDR3 is made up of 14 amino acids. The CDR3 region is CASSLADRDSPLHF. The CDR3 bases are TGTGCCAGCAGCTTAGCCGACAGGGATTCACCCCTCCACTTT.

The CDR3 sequence is CAISERGSPSTDTQYF. In DNA, the CDR3 is TGTGCCATCAGTGAGAGGGGGTCCCCTAGCACAGATACGCAGTATTTT. The chain employs TRBV10-3 and TRBJ2-3; a possible D gene is TRBD1 (6 bases). The V end was cut by 2 bases, the J end by 0 bases, with 12 bases between. The CDR3 is 16 residues long. Germline-derived CDR1 and CDR2 are ENHRY and SYGVKD.